A selection of T cell receptor beta chains follows, all from one sample in a study of blood T cell repertoires in COVID-19. The data were produced by immunoSEQ multiplex PCR, yet TCRdb's version contains in-frame clones alone and is incomplete. This sample has around 140,000 clones, with 84% found just once. Sequenced sample: peripheral blood. Receptor source: a man in his 60s with acute or convalescent COVID-19. CDR3s include the opening cysteine and the closing phenylalanine or tryptophan. The order of the fields is CDR3 protein, CDR3 DNA, CDR3 length, J gene, clone size, D gene, V gene. D genes are given only for firm matches. Rows give clone size only sometimes, using once, few, many, or a class for an expanded clone.

CDR3aa: CASSERQGWQEKLFF
CDR3nt: TGTGCCAGCAGCGAGCGACAGGGGTGGCAAGAAAAACTGTTTTTT
len: 15
j_gene: TRBJ1-4
abundance: -
d_gene: TRBD1
v_gene: TRBV7-9

CDR3aa: CASSSGTVNMNTEAFF
CDR3nt: TGCGCCAGCAGCTCCGGGACAGTAAATATGAACACTGAAGCTTTCTTT
len: 16
j_gene: TRBJ1-1
abundance: -
d_gene: TRBD1
v_gene: TRBV5-1

CDR3aa: CASSYTTGTRNNEQFF
CDR3nt: TGTGCCAGCAGCTATACCACCGGGACTAGAAACAATGAGCAGTTCTTC
len: 16
j_gene: TRBJ2-1
abundance: once
d_gene: TRBD2
v_gene: TRBV3-1/TRBV3-2

CDR3aa: CASSLAIGRDRAIGYTF
CDR3nt: TGCGCCAGCAGCTTGGCCATCGGGCGGGACAGGGCGATAGGCTACACCTTC
len: 17
j_gene: TRBJ1-2
abundance: -
d_gene: TRBD1
v_gene: TRBV5-1

CDR3aa: CASSVPGLAINSYEQYF
CDR3nt: TGTGCCAGCAGCGTCCCGGGACTAGCCATAAACTCCTACGAGCAGTACTTC
len: 17
j_gene: TRBJ2-7
abundance: -
d_gene: TRBD2
v_gene: TRBV9

CDR3aa: CASSGTPAYEQYF
CDR3nt: TGTGCCAGCAGTGGGACACCTGCCTACGAGCAGTACTTC
len: 13
j_gene: TRBJ2-7
abundance: -
d_gene: -
v_gene: TRBV27

CDR3aa: CASSLAYPGHPSTNEKLFF
CDR3nt: TGCGCCAGCAGCTTGGCCTATCCGGGACACCCCTCAACTAATGAAAAACTGTTTTTT
len: 19
j_gene: TRBJ1-4
abundance: -
d_gene: -
v_gene: TRBV5-1

CDR3aa: CASSLGSGDYEQYF
CDR3nt: TGTGCCAGCAGCTTAGGTAGCGGAGACTACGAGCAGTACTTC
len: 14
j_gene: TRBJ2-7
abundance: -
d_gene: -
v_gene: TRBV7-2

CDR3aa: CASSLQVNTEAFF
CDR3nt: TGTGCCAGCAGCTTACAGGTTAACACTGAAGCTTTCTTT
len: 13
j_gene: TRBJ1-1
abundance: -
d_gene: -
v_gene: TRBV7-3

CDR3aa: CASSPEGIYNQPQHF
CDR3nt: TGTGCCAGCTCACCCGAGGGAATATACAATCAGCCCCAGCATTTT
len: 15
j_gene: TRBJ1-5
abundance: few
d_gene: -
v_gene: TRBV18